This passage covers 14 T cell receptor beta chains from one sample sequenced in a study of T-cell reconstitution after alpha-beta-depleted transplantation in children. It was with unique molecular identifiers that the TCRbeta library was prepared. TCRdb passed the PCR reads through MiXCR, listing each CDR3 protein once. The sample consists of roughly 120,000 distinct CDR3 sequences, roughly 24% of them appearing once. Sample: PBMCs, mostly from graft donor cells, taken 180 days after TCRalphabeta/CD19-depleted stem cell transplant. The receptor source for this set is a male patient between 2 and 10 years old who had a stem cell transplant for chronic granulomatous disease, so the T cells may come from the graft donor.

This clonotype showed up many times. V and J are TRBV12-3 or TRBV12-4 and TRBJ2-1; no clear D gene. The V end lost 0 bases, the J end lost 9 bases, and 12 bases lay between the germline ends. The CDR3 loop spans 14 amino acids. The CDR3 DNA sequence: TGTGCCAGCAGTTTAGCCGTACCAGGCTCTGAGCAGTTCTTC. Protein sequence: CASSLAVPGSEQFF.

This clonotype has a count of ten or more. V is TRBV6-5 and J is TRBJ2-1, with D possibly TRBD1 on 7 matching bases. V gave up 3 bases and J gave up 13 bases, with 19 bases separating them. The length of the CDR3 is 14 residues. Germline values: CDR1 MNHEY, CDR2 SVGAGI. CDR3 in amino acids: CASSYARQGGFQFF. The CDR3 region has the DNA TGTGCCAGCAGTTATGCTCGACAGGGAGGATTCCAGTTCTTC.

The gene calls are TRBV5-1 and TRBJ2-5, with 14 bases aligning to TRBD2. The CDR3 is made up of 16 amino acids. The V segment lost 4 bases and the J segment 2 bases; nucleotides outside the gene matches: 4. Germline V gene lookup returns CDR1 SGHRS and CDR2 YFSETQ. In DNA form, the CDR3 reads TGCGCCAGCAGCACAGGACTAGCGGGGGGTCAAGAGACCCAGTACTTC. It yields the protein CASSTGLAGGQETQYF.

This clonotype was observed a handful of times. The chain has TRBV25-1 and TRBJ2-7, with D possibly matching TRBD2 (6 bases). Germline CDR1 and CDR2: MGHDK and SYGVNS. CDR3 length equals 11 residues. V dropped 10 bases and J dropped 5 bases, with 12 bases sitting between them. CDR3 in DNA: TGTGCCACCACTGGGAGGAACGAGCAGTACTTC. Its translation: CATTGRNEQYF.

V usage is TRBV9 and J usage is TRBJ2-2; D is perhaps TRBD2 (5 bases). The V end lost 7 bases, the J end lost 0 bases, and 10 bases lay between the germline ends. Per the germline V gene, CDR1 is SGDLS and CDR2 is YYNGEE. The CDR3 runs 14 residues. CDR3 DNA sequence: TGTGCCAGCCGTTACGGGGCGAACACCGGGGAGCTGTTTTTT. This encodes CASRYGANTGELFF. Full variable domain (outside the CDR3, taken from reference TRBV9 and TRBJ2-2): DSGVTQTPKHLITATGQRVTLRCSPRSGDLSVYWYQQSLDQGLQFLIQYYNGEERAKGNILERFSAQQFPDLHSELNLSSLELGDSALYFCASRYGANTGELFFGEGSRLTVL.

The chain links TRBV9 to TRBJ2-7, with D perhaps being TRBD1 or TRBD2 (5 bases each). The V and J ends lost 2 bases and 1 base respectively, with 16 bases between them. The CDR3 covers 16 residues. CDR1 and CDR2 (germline): SGDLS, YYNGEE. CDR3 sequence (DNA): TGTGCCAGCAGCGTTGGGGCTGGGAGCGGATCCTACGAGCAGTACTTC. Translation gives CASSVGAGSGSYEQYF. Drawing the rest from reference TRBV9 and TRBJ2-7, the complete variable domain is DSGVTQTPKHLITATGQRVTLRCSPRSGDLSVYWYQQSLDQGLQFLIQYYNGEERAKGNILERFSAQQFPDLHSELNLSSLELGDSALYFCASSVGAGSGSYEQYFGPGTRLTVT.

This clonotype has ten or more counts. V gene TRBV12-3 or TRBV12-4 combines with J gene TRBJ1-1, with D perhaps matching TRBD1 (5 bases). Trimming removed 1 base at V and 4 bases at J, with 10 bases between. CDR3 length: 14 residues. The CDR3 is CASSLGGKGTEAFF. CDR3 sequence (DNA): TGTGCCAGCAGTTTAGGGGGGAAGGGCACTGAAGCTTTCTTT.

This clonotype showed up many times. The genes are TRBV20-1 and TRBJ2-1, with D tentatively TRBD1 (6 bases). The V and J ends lost 3 bases and 9 bases respectively, with 15 bases between them. The V gene's germline CDR1 is DFQATT and CDR2 SNEGSKA (reference sequence). The CDR3 covers 13 residues. The CDR3 nucleotides read TGCAGTGCTAGGTTGGGGGACATTTCTGAGCAGTTCTTC. Protein: CSARLGDISEQFF.

The chain joins TRBV10-3 to TRBJ2-2; D not resolved. Germline CDR1 and CDR2: ENHRY and SYGVKD. The CDR3 length is 13 residues. Trimming cost V 4 bases and J 6 bases, with 9 bases left between them. CDR3 DNA: TGTGCCATCAGTGGGAAGGGTCCCGGGGAGCTGTTTTTT. Protein product: CAISGKGPGELFF.

There are a few counts of this clonotype. This sequence joins TRBV7-8 and TRBJ1-5, with 7 bases fitting TRBD1. The CDR3 totals 13 residues. J was trimmed by 4 bases and V by 4 bases; bases with no gene match: 1. Germline CDR1 reads SGHVS; CDR2 reads FQNEAQ. The CDR3 coding sequence is TGTGCCAGCAGCTGGGGACAGAATCAGCCCCAGCATTTT. Its protein product is CASSWGQNQPQHF.

This clonotype was detected ten times or more. The chain employs TRBV5-1 and TRBJ2-7; D is ambiguous. The length of the CDR3 is 12 residues. The ends were cut back, 0 bases at V and 5 bases at J, with 6 bases in the middle. The germline V gene has CDR1 SGHRS and CDR2 YFSETQ. The CDR3, as DNA: TGCGCCAGCAGCTTGGAAGGTGACGAGCAGTACTTC. This encodes CASSLEGDEQYF.

The chain is built from TRBV7-3 and TRBJ2-2, with 7 bases identical to TRBD1. Germline V gene lookup returns CDR1 SGHTA and CDR2 FQGTGA. V shed 5 bases and J 0 bases; nucleotides not matched to a gene: 6. There are 16 residues in the CDR3. The CDR3 protein is CASSMTGLTNTGELFF. The CDR3 DNA sequence: TGTGCCAGCAGCATGACAGGGCTAACGAACACCGGGGAGCTGTTTTTT.

The chain is built from TRBV24-1 and TRBJ2-7; no clear D. CDR3 length: 12 residues. V was clipped by 3 bases and J by 3 bases, with 5 bases between them. The germline gives CDR1 KGHDR, CDR2 SFDVKD. The CDR3 loop is CATSDNLYEQYF. Written as DNA, the CDR3 is TGTGCCACCAGTGATAATCTCTACGAGCAGTACTTC.

At least ten counts were recorded for this clonotype. V and J are TRBV15 and TRBJ1-5; D not resolved. CDR1 and CDR2 from the germline V gene are LNHNV and YYDKDF (reference sequence). V shed 0 bases and J shed 9 bases, with 18 bases lying between them. The CDR3 totals 16 residues. CDR3 DNA: TGTGCCACCAGCAGAGATTCGGCGCCCACGGGCGGGCCCCAGCATTTT. Translating gives CATSRDSAPTGGPQHF.